This T cell receptor beta chain appears in the sequencing data of a study of CD8+CD57+ T cells in acquired aplastic anemia. About the study: Around 3.5 ug was the average amount of DNA from sorted CD4+ and CD8+ cells. Study-level points and caveats: Patients shared around 31 CD8+ CDR3 sequences with controls.

Before being chosen for sequencing, patients had shown CD8+CD57+ cell expansion by flow cytometry. This clonotype was detected many times. Its target is unknown. Profiling of TCR beta VDJ combinations and CDR3 sequences used genomic DNA as template. Using its own MiXCR run on the reads, TCRdb lists one record per CDR3 protein. The sample records around 130,000 distinct CDR3 sequences, roughly 55% being singletons. Germline V gene data show CDR1 as SGHRS and CDR2 as YFSETQ. The CDR3 sequence is 13 residues long. J gave up 0 bases and V 5 bases, and 1 base lay outside the gene matches. This TCR derives from a human donor with aplastic anemia. Sequenced sample: sorted CD4+, CD8+, or CD8+CD57+ T cells (not recorded which) from PBMCs. The chain has TRBV5-1 and TRBJ2-7; 8 bases line up with TRBD2. CDR3 protein: CASRGTSSYEQYF. In nucleotides, the CDR3 is TGCGCCAGCAGGGGGACTAGCTCCTACGAGCAGTACTTC.